One T cell receptor beta chain is described in this entry. Its antigen is not identified. These data come from a study of T cell clonotyping in hematopoietic cell transplantation. The wider study: Cytoreduction preceded collection of pretransplant recipient samples.

Findings and caveats of the study: CD4 and CD8 repertoire contributions could not be separated without sorting. Pathologically expanded recipient clonotypes increased progressively from day 30 to day 180 as diversity fell.

The time point here: recipient sample about 28 days before transplant, after cytoreduction. Using immunoSEQ multiplex PCR, the repertoire was profiled, and TCRdb retains in-frame clones only, with some absent. The table includes 5,000 to 6,000 clones, less than 35% detected once. Trimming shortened V by 1 base and J by 0 bases, and 10 bases separated the two germline ends. The V gene's germline CDR1 is MGHRA and CDR2 YSYEKL. The CDR3 has 15 amino acids. The chain has TRBV4-1 and TRBJ2-7; tentative D call: TRBD2 (5 bases). The material sequenced was peripheral blood mononuclear cells, taken before stem cell transplant. The sequence derives from a man aged 45 to 65 with myelofibrosis. Some clones in this sample may be carry-over from other donors' samples. The chain's CDR3 is CASSQGSGDSYEQYF. The CDR3 DNA sequence: TGCGCCAGCAGCCAAGGCAGCGGTGACTCCTACGAGCAGTACTTC.